Sequencing of this TCR beta chain was carried out in a study of cytomegalovirus exposure and HLA in healthy donors. Findings and limits, study-wide: One variant, a missense change in DCLRE1C, was linked in a later analysis to TCR beta V- and J-gene trimming. Using the classifier, cytomegalovirus status was reportedly diagnosed with high specificity and sensitivity. The presence/absence work took it that sequencing depth was about the same across donors.

As to this clone: As yet, its antigen is unknown.

PCR used 60 Vbeta primers and 13 Jbeta primers. Sequenced by immunoSEQ multiplex PCR; TCRdb stores in-frame clones only, minus some. This sample carries 150,000 to 200,000 clones, approximately 84% of them seen once, and the ten largest clones take roughly 5%. CDR3 length equals 13 residues. V lost 3 bases, J lost 7 bases, and 12 bases lay in between. Germline V gene lookup returns CDR1 MDHEN and CDR2 SYDVKM. The chain has TRBV28 and TRBJ1-1; the D gene is possibly TRBD1 (5 bases). Material: PBMCs. The origin of this receptor is a girl between 5 and 17 years old in good health and CMV-seropositive. The CDR3 bases are TGTGCCAGCAGTTTCTCGGGGGACTTTGAAGCTTTCTTT. Residues: CASSFSGDFEAFF.